This T cell receptor (beta chain) was obtained from a study of blood T cells in healthy people across ages. Study-level background: Capture via template switching afforded approximately one barcoded beta molecule per two T cells.

A note on this clonotype: The antigen remains unidentified.

Study findings and constraints: Donor CMV infection status was unknown, possibly confounding age-related changes in expanded clonotypes. A strong correlation was seen between TCR beta diversity and naive T cell percentage.

The CDR3 covers 11 residues. The germline CDR1 and CDR2 sequences are GTSNPN and SVGIG (reference sequence). Trimming took 5 bases from V and 9 from J, leaving 11 bases between them. The authors ran a second PCR of about 7 to 11 cycles using a sample-barcoded 5' primer and a J-beta primer mix. TCRdb itself ran the 5' RACE reads through MiXCR, one entry per CDR3 protein. The sample includes about 650,000 distinct CDR3 sequences, less than 40% seen only once; the top ten take roughly 14%. V and J are TRBV30 and TRBJ2-1; D gene ambiguous. The specimen was blood. This TCR derives from a woman of 80 years or more in good health. CDR3 amino acids: CAWGEESEQFF. Here the CDR3 DNA reads TGTGCCTGGGGCGAAGAAAGTGAGCAGTTCTTC.